This T cell receptor (beta chain) was identified during a study of cytomegalovirus exposure and HLA in healthy donors. This clone was detected only a few times. Antigen: not known. Germline V gene sequence: CDR1 LGHNA, CDR2 YNFKEQ. Trimming took 0 bases from V and 2 from J, leaving 8 bases between them. The CDR3 contains 15 residues. Study-wide results and caveats: HLA allele associations emerged for roughly 16,000 TCR beta sequences in a later analysis, at 0.05 false discovery rate. Specificity of a few CMV-associated chains for CMV antigens was verified in vitro.

PCR employed 60 Vbeta and 13 Jbeta primers. Measured with immunoSEQ multiplex PCR; TCRdb has only the in-frame clones, and not every one. The sample has about 120,000 clones, 70% to 80% seen once. The chain is built from TRBV4-2 and TRBJ1-5; D unresolved. This TCR came from a woman aged 35 to 49 in good health and CMV-seropositive. Sequences were obtained from PBMCs. CDR3 region: CASSQEGGCNQPQHF. CDR3 bases: TGTGCCAGCAGCCAAGAGGGAGGTTGCAATCAGCCCCAGCATTTT.